Listed below are T cell receptor beta chains from one sample, sequenced in a study of tumor-infiltrating lymphocytes in primary liver carcinoma. TCRdb used MiXCR to reprocess the multiplex PCR reads, holding one entry per CDR3 protein. Here the sample spans approximately 300,000 distinct CDR3 sequences, approximately 60% being singletons. The sample was peripheral blood. These TCRs come from a man aged 35 to 55 with primary liver carcinoma and hepatitis B virus infection. CDR3s include the opening cysteine and the closing phenylalanine or tryptophan. Each record gives: D gene, J gene, clone size, V gene, CDR3 DNA, CDR3 protein. The D gene is left open where the match is weak. Expanded clones are given a class, and other clones once, few, many or no size at all.

D: NA
J: TRBJ2-7
size: few
V: TRBV28
DNA: TGTGCCAGCAGTTCCCCCACGACAGTATACGAGCAGTACTTC
CDR3: CASSSPTTVYEQYF

D: TRBD2
J: TRBJ2-3
size: NA
V: TRBV30
DNA: TGTGCCTGGAGTGTACGACTAGCGGAAGATACGCAGTATTTT
CDR3: CAWSVRLAEDTQYF

D: TRBD2
J: TRBJ2-1
size: many
V: TRBV11-1
DNA: TGTGCCAGCGGGAGTTCCGGACTAGCGGTCAATGAGCAGTTCTTC
CDR3: CASGSSGLAVNEQFF

D: NA
J: TRBJ2-7
size: once
V: TRBV4-2
DNA: TGTGCCAGCAGCCAAGAAGCACGGGTTGGCTCCTATGAGCGGTACTTC
CDR3: CASSQEARVGSYERYF

D: NA
J: TRBJ1-3
size: many
V: TRBV29-1
DNA: TGCAGCGTTGCGGTCTCTGGAAACACCATATATTTT
CDR3: CSVAVSGNTIYF

D: TRBD2
J: TRBJ2-2
size: few
V: TRBV28
DNA: TGTGCCAGCAGACCTCTAGCGGGAGGGTTTGGGACCGGGGAGCTGTTTTTT
CDR3: CASRPLAGGFGTGELFF

D: NA
J: TRBJ1-1
size: NA
V: TRBV29-1
DNA: TGCAGCGGGTGGACGGCGAACACTGAAGCTTTCTTT
CDR3: CSGWTANTEAFF

D: TRBD1
J: TRBJ2-7
size: NA
V: TRBV28
DNA: TGTGTCAGCAGTTCATCCGGGACAGAGGCCCTGTACGAGCAGTACTTC
CDR3: CVSSSSGTEALYEQYF

D: TRBD2
J: TRBJ2-5
size: few
V: TRBV7-8
DNA: TGTGCCAGCAGCTTAGGTAGCGGGAGAGGCGAGACCCAGTACTTC
CDR3: CASSLGSGRGETQYF

D: TRBD2
J: TRBJ2-7
size: few
V: TRBV11-2
DNA: TGTGCCAGCAGCTTCGGGACTAGCCGGGGAACTTACGAGCAGTACTTC
CDR3: CASSFGTSRGTYEQYF

D: NA
J: TRBJ1-1
size: few
V: TRBV5-6
DNA: TGTGCCAGCAGCTTCGGGGGCAGGATGAACACTGAAGCTTTCTTT
CDR3: CASSFGGRMNTEAFF

D: TRBD1
J: TRBJ1-5
size: NA
V: TRBV28
DNA: TGTGCCAGCAGTTCCCGGGACAGGGAAATGGGTCAGCCCCAGCATTTT
CDR3: CASSSRDREMGQPQHF

D: NA
J: TRBJ2-7
size: NA
V: TRBV6-2/TRBV6-3
DNA: TGTGACAGCAATCATATCAGGATTTTGTCCTACGAGCAGTACTTC
CDR3: CDSNHIRILSYEQYF

D: NA
J: TRBJ1-1
size: many
V: TRBV6-5
DNA: TGTGCCAGCAGTTACGAGGGGTTGGGCACTGAAGCTTTCTTT
CDR3: CASSYEGLGTEAFF

D: TRBD1
J: TRBJ2-2
size: NA
V: TRBV11-2
DNA: TGTGCCAGCAGCTTAGGGGACAGGGTTAACAGTGGGGAGCTGTTTTTT
CDR3: CASSLGDRVNSGELFF

D: NA
J: TRBJ2-5
size: NA
V: TRBV5-6
DNA: TGTGCCAACAGCTGGGAAAAGGGGCTACAAGAGACCCAGTACTTC
CDR3: CANSWEKGLQETQYF

D: NA
J: TRBJ2-2
size: NA
V: TRBV4-3
DNA: TGTGCCAGCAGCCAAGAGCCCGGTTCCCCGTGGGACACCGGGGAGCTGTTTTTT
CDR3: CASSQEPGSPWDTGELFF

D: NA
J: TRBJ1-4
size: NA
V: TRBV30
DNA: TGTGCCTGGAGTGAGGGAGGCGGAGGAAAACTGTTTTTT
CDR3: CAWSEGGGGKLFF

D: NA
J: TRBJ1-5
size: few
V: TRBV11-2
DNA: TGTGCCAGCAGCTTAGACGGGAGTCAGCCCCAGCATTTT
CDR3: CASSLDGSQPQHF

D: NA
J: TRBJ2-5
size: NA
V: TRBV10-3
DNA: TGTGCCACCATGAGACAGAAAGAGACCCAGTACTTC
CDR3: CATMRQKETQYF

D: NA
J: TRBJ2-7
size: NA
V: TRBV11-1
DNA: TGTACCAGCAGCGTCCGGGACGATACCCCCTACGGGCAGTACTTC
CDR3: CTSSVRDDTPYGQYF

D: TRBD2
J: TRBJ2-5
size: NA
V: TRBV19
DNA: TGTGCCAGTACCCTTAGCGGGAACCAAGAGACCCAGTACTTC
CDR3: CASTLSGNQETQYF

D: TRBD1
J: TRBJ2-7
size: many
V: TRBV6-1
DNA: TGTGCCAGCAGTGAAGGATTCGGGGACAGGACCTACGAGCAGTACTTC
CDR3: CASSEGFGDRTYEQYF

D: NA
J: TRBJ2-5
size: few
V: TRBV24-1
DNA: TGTGCCACCAGTGAGCCTGGTCGTGGAGGCCAAGAGACCCAGTACTTC
CDR3: CATSEPGRGGQETQYF